The rows below give T cell receptor beta chains drawn from one sample of a study of cytomegalovirus exposure and HLA in healthy donors. Data came from immunoSEQ multiplex PCR; TCRdb stores just in-frame clones and leaves some out. The sample has some 150,000 clones, roughly 73% seen once; the top ten hold approximately 1.5%. Sequenced sample: PBMCs. The receptor set was obtained from a female donor in good health and CMV-seronegative. The CDR3 runs from the conserved cysteine through the conserved F or W. A D gene is named only where the DNA matches it firmly. Clone size, where shown, is once, few, many, or a class for clones that have expanded.

TRBD1	NA	TRBV18	TRBJ1-2	TGTGCCAGCTCACACGGACAGGGGGCGGGTAACTATGGCTACACCTTC	CASSHGQGAGNYGYTF
NA	NA	TRBV27	TRBJ2-6	TGTGCCAGCAGTTGGGCAGGTGGGGCCAACGTCCTGACTTTC	CASSWAGGANVLTF
NA	NA	TRBV5-6	TRBJ1-1	TGTGCCAGCAGCTTGGCCGGGCAGGGTGAAGCTTTCTTT	CASSLAGQGEAFF
TRBD1	NA	TRBV27	TRBJ2-2	TGTGCCAGCACTCCCAGTGGGGGCGGGGACAGGCTATCCACCGGGGAGCTGTTTTTT	CASTPSGGGDRLSTGELFF
NA	NA	TRBV5-1	TRBJ1-6	TGCGCCAGCAGCTTAGCGGGTTATAATTCACCCCTCCACTTT	CASSLAGYNSPLHF
TRBD1	NA	TRBV27	TRBJ1-5	TGTGCCAGCAGGAGGACAGGGGAGGATCAGCCCCAGCATTTT	CASRRTGEDQPQHF
NA	NA	TRBV7-9	TRBJ2-2	TGTTCCAGCAGCCCCCTGACAGGAAACACCGGGGAGCTGTTTTTT	CSSSPLTGNTGELFF
NA	NA	TRBV5-1	TRBJ1-2	TGCGCCAGCAGCCGCGGATTGGGAGGGCTGGACTATGGCTACACCTTC	CASSRGLGGLDYGYTF
TRBD1	NA	TRBV9	TRBJ2-5	TGTGCCAGCAGCCTACGGACAGGGATCGGAGAGACCCAGTACTTC	CASSLRTGIGETQYF
TRBD1	few	TRBV6-6	TRBJ1-4	TGTGCCAGCAGTTATAGTGGGCAGGGGGTTAATGAAAAACTGTTTTTT	CASSYSGQGVNEKLFF
NA	few	TRBV6-1	TRBJ1-4	TGTGCCAGCAGTGATACCGGGATTAATGAAAAACTGTTTTTT	CASSDTGINEKLFF
NA	NA	TRBV14	TRBJ1-5	TGTGCCAGCAGCCAAGGTGCGGGACGGGTCGATCAGCCCCAGCATTTT	CASSQGAGRVDQPQHF
TRBD2	NA	TRBV5-1	TRBJ2-7	TGCGCCAGCAGCCTCAGGAGGGGAGGGCCCTACGAGCAGTACTTC	CASSLRRGGPYEQYF
NA	NA	TRBV7-2	TRBJ1-5	TGTGCCAGCAGCTTAGTAGGGGAAGGCAATCAGCCCCAGCATTTT	CASSLVGEGNQPQHF
NA	NA	TRBV9	TRBJ1-4	TGTGCCAGCAGCGTAGATACAGGGACTAATGAAAAACTGTTTTTT	CASSVDTGTNEKLFF
TRBD1	NA	TRBV2	TRBJ1-2	TGTGCCAGCAGTGCCCCGGGACAGCCGAATCCTAACTATGGCTACACCTTC	CASSAPGQPNPNYGYTF
TRBD1	NA	TRBV6-6	TRBJ1-1	TGTGCCAGCACCGAGGGACAGCTCACTGAAGCTTTCTTT	CASTEGQLTEAFF
NA	NA	TRBV2	TRBJ1-5	TGTGCCAGCAGTGAAAGGGGCGGGGCCCAGCATTTT	CASSERGGAQHF
TRBD2	NA	TRBV5-1	TRBJ2-3	TGCGCCAGCAGCTTCGGCATCCTTGGACTAGCGGACACAGATACGCAGTATTTT	CASSFGILGLADTDTQYF
TRBD1	NA	TRBV9	TRBJ2-7	TGTGCCAGCAGCGCCCTCGGGACAGACTACGAGCAGTACTTC	CASSALGTDYEQYF
TRBD1	few	TRBV6-1	TRBJ2-7	TGTGCCAGCAGGGGTACCGGGACAGGGAGATACGAGCAGTACTTC	CASRGTGTGRYEQYF
NA	NA	TRBV5-6	TRBJ2-7	TGTGCCAGCAGCTCGGTCGGTTCTACCACCTACGAGCAGTACTTC	CASSSVGSTTYEQYF
NA	NA	TRBV6-4	TRBJ1-5	TGTGCCAGCAGAACAGACCTCCGTGCCCAGCCCCAGCATTTT	CASRTDLRAQPQHF
TRBD2	few	TRBV7-7	TRBJ2-1	TGTGCTAGCAGCTTAGGGGGACTAGCGGGCGATGAGCAGTTCTTC	CASSLGGLAGDEQFF
TRBD1	few	TRBV5-6	TRBJ1-1	TGTGCCAGCAGCTTGACAGGGGGCACTGAAGCTTTCTTT	CASSLTGGTEAFF
NA	NA	TRBV7-2	TRBJ1-4	TGTGCCAGCAGCCCCGCCTACCCCCGTGAAAAACTGTTTTTT	CASSPAYPREKLFF
TRBD2	NA	TRBV11-2	TRBJ2-5	TGTGCCAGCAGCCCCGGGACTAGCGGGGGGACGTACCAAGAGACCCAGTACTTC	CASSPGTSGGTYQETQYF
TRBD1	NA	TRBV5-1	TRBJ2-2	TGCGCCAGCAGCTTGGTGCAGGGGGCTTCGGACACCGGGGAGCTGTTTTTT	CASSLVQGASDTGELFF
NA	NA	TRBV27	TRBJ2-2	TGTGCCAGCAGTTCCCCTCCTACAGGGCCCGGGGAGCTGTTTTTT	CASSSPPTGPGELFF
NA	NA	TRBV19	TRBJ1-5	TGTGCCAGTAGTATTTCATGGTCGGGGTGGGTAAGCAATCAGCCCCAGCATTTT	CASSISWSGWVSNQPQHF
NA	NA	TRBV19	TRBJ1-2	TGTGCCACCGAGACAGTCGGGGGCTACACCTTC	CATETVGGYTF
NA	few	TRBV19	TRBJ2-7	TGTGCCAGTAGCCACAGCTACGAGCAGTACTTC	CASSHSYEQYF
NA	NA	TRBV28	TRBJ1-3	TGTGCCACCATGGGGCGGGGAGCTGGAAACACCATATATTTT	CATMGRGAGNTIYF
TRBD2	NA	TRBV27	TRBJ2-4	TGTGCCAGCAGTTTACTAGCGGGAGCGGTAGACATTCAGTACTTC	CASSLLAGAVDIQYF
NA	NA	TRBV9	TRBJ2-5	TGTGCCAGCAGCCCCAGGACAGCGCAAGAGACCCAGTACTTC	CASSPRTAQETQYF
TRBD1	once	TRBV28	TRBJ2-7	TGTGCCAGCAGTTTATCGTCATTGGGACAGGGAGTCCCATACTTC	CASSLSSLGQGVPYF
NA	few	TRBV18	TRBJ1-1	TGTGCCAGCTCACCCTCGGACAGAGGGGCTTTCTTT	CASSPSDRGAFF
NA	NA	TRBV28	TRBJ1-2	TGTGCCAGCAGTAAAGGAGGACAGTTCTCGGGCTACACCTTC	CASSKGGQFSGYTF
TRBD1	NA	TRBV5-1	TRBJ1-1	TGCGCCAGCAGTGGACAGGGGGCGGAGAACACTGAAGCTTTCTTT	CASSGQGAENTEAFF
NA	NA	TRBV6-1	TRBJ1-2	TGTGCCAGCAGTGAGGGAGAGAGATACTATGGCTACACCTTC	CASSEGERYYGYTF
NA	few	TRBV7-8	TRBJ1-1	TGTGCCAGCAGCCCAGACCGACGGGGCACTGAAGCTTTCTTT	CASSPDRRGTEAFF
NA	NA	TRBV28	TRBJ1-1	TGTGCCAGCAGTGAATCGGACACTGAAGCTTTCTTT	CASSESDTEAFF
TRBD2	NA	TRBV10-2	TRBJ2-3	TGCGCCAGCAGCAAACACCCTAGCGGGGGGGGCACAGATACGCAGTATTTT	CASSKHPSGGGTDTQYF
NA	NA	TRBV21-1	TRBJ1-4	TGTGCCAGCAGCAAAAAGGGACAGGGGTGTCACGAACCTAATGAAAAACTGTTTTTT	CASSKKGQGCHEPNEKLFF
NA	NA	TRBV28	TRBJ1-1	TGTGCCAGCAGTTTGCCCCTTCTCCGGGCTGAAGCTTTCTTT	CASSLPLLRAEAFF
TRBD1	few	TRBV5-1	TRBJ2-7	TGCGCCAGCAGACCAGGGGGCGGCTCTTACGAGCAGTACTTC	CASRPGGGSYEQYF
TRBD1	NA	TRBV27	TRBJ2-7	TGTGCCAGGACTCGACCCACGGGACAGGGACTCCACGAGCAGTACTTC	CARTRPTGQGLHEQYF
NA	NA	TRBV2	TRBJ1-5	TGTGCCAGCAGAGAAATACTGGTTAGCAATCAGCCCCAGCATTTT	CASREILVSNQPQHF
TRBD1	NA	TRBV9	TRBJ2-1	TGTGCCAGCAGCTCACAAGAGGGGGCGAACTACAATGAGCAGTTCTTC	CASSSQEGANYNEQFF
NA	NA	TRBV27	TRBJ2-7	TGTGCCAGCAGTCTCCTAGGACAGAACTACGAGCAGTACTTC	CASSLLGQNYEQYF
TRBD1	few	TRBV6-1	TRBJ2-7	TGTGCCAGCAACCCCCCAGGACAGGGCTCCTACGAGCAGTACTTC	CASNPPGQGSYEQYF